The 3 T cell receptor beta chains reported below all come from one sample, sequenced in a study of blood T cells in healthy people across ages. A sample-barcoded 5' primer and a J-beta primer mix were used in a second PCR of roughly 7 to 12 cycles. TCRdb re-called the 5' RACE reads through MiXCR, storing one row per CDR3 protein. The data contain roughly 700,000 distinct CDR3 sequences, approximately 50% of them singletons. Sequencing was performed on blood. These receptor sequences come from a woman aged 60-75 years in good health.

The genes are TRBV4-2 and TRBJ1-2, with D unresolved. V dropped 0 bases and J dropped 2 bases, with 7 bases sitting between them. The CDR3 consists of 14 residues. CDR1 and CDR2 (germline): LGHNA, YNFKEQ. The CDR3 bases are TGTGCCAGCAGCCAAGAGGTCGGGAACTATGGCTACACCTTC. Translating gives CASSQEVGNYGYTF.

The chain joins TRBV20-1 to TRBJ2-1; weak D call: TRBD2 (6 bases). Trimming stripped 3 bases from V and 4 bases from J, with 10 bases between. The germline gives CDR1 DFQATT, CDR2 SNEGSKA (reference sequence). The CDR3 has 13 residues. This chain's CDR3 is CSARSGLYNEQFF. The CDR3 DNA reads as TGCAGTGCTAGGAGCGGACTATACAATGAGCAGTTCTTC.

This clonotype was observed a single time. The rearrangement joins TRBV4-3 to TRBJ2-3; TRBD2 might be the D (5 bases). Trimming removed 1 base from V and 9 bases from J, with 14 bases in between. The CDR3 totals 14 residues. The germline V gene has CDR1 LGHNA and CDR2 YSLEER. The CDR3 DNA reads as TGCGCCAGCAGCCAAGGGGAAGTCGGAGGCACGCAGTATTTT. This translates into CASSQGEVGGTQYF.